Listed below are T cell receptor beta chains from one sample, sequenced in a study of cytomegalovirus exposure and HLA in healthy donors. Measured with immunoSEQ multiplex PCR; TCRdb has only the in-frame clones, and not every one. The repertoire has about 35,000 clones, less than 85% of them found once; the top ten carry 8.4%. Sequences were obtained from PBMCs. These TCRs come from a woman aged 25 to 39 in good health and CMV-seropositive. Both conserved end residues are part of each CDR3. A D gene is named only where the DNA matches it firmly. Clone sizes are given selectively: once, few, many, or a class where the clone is expanded.

d_call: TRBD2; j_call: TRBJ2-3; v_call: TRBV5-1; clone_size: .; cdr3_nt: TGCGCCAGCAGCTTGGGGTGGACTAGCGGGAGAGCAGATACGCAGTATTTT; cdr3_aa: CASSLGWTSGRADTQYF
d_call: TRBD2; j_call: TRBJ2-5; v_call: TRBV28; clone_size: .; cdr3_nt: TGTGCCAGCAGTTTATCAGTTAGCGGGGGGAGAGAGACCCAGTACTTC; cdr3_aa: CASSLSVSGGRETQYF
d_call: .; j_call: TRBJ1-3; v_call: TRBV2; clone_size: .; cdr3_nt: TGTGCCAGCAGTGAAAGGGCGGGGACTGGAAACACCATATATTTT; cdr3_aa: CASSERAGTGNTIYF
d_call: .; j_call: TRBJ2-1; v_call: TRBV28; clone_size: few; cdr3_nt: TGTGCCAGCAGGTCGGGGGACTTTAGGAATGAGCAGTTCTTC; cdr3_aa: CASRSGDFRNEQFF
d_call: .; j_call: TRBJ2-5; v_call: TRBV15; clone_size: once; cdr3_nt: TGTGCCACCAGCAGAGAAGGGGGTTCAAAAGAGACCCAGTACTTC; cdr3_aa: CATSREGGSKETQYF
d_call: TRBD1; j_call: TRBJ1-1; v_call: TRBV7-9; clone_size: .; cdr3_nt: TGTGCCAGCAGCCGTGACAGGGGGAGTGAAGCTTTCTTT; cdr3_aa: CASSRDRGSEAFF
d_call: .; j_call: TRBJ2-7; v_call: TRBV7-9; clone_size: .; cdr3_nt: TGTTCCAGCAGCCCCTCTTACGAGCAGTACTTC; cdr3_aa: CSSSPSYEQYF
d_call: .; j_call: TRBJ1-1; v_call: TRBV30; clone_size: .; cdr3_nt: TGTGCCTGGAGTGTTTCGGGAGGGACTGAAGCTTTCTTT; cdr3_aa: CAWSVSGGTEAFF
d_call: .; j_call: TRBJ2-2; v_call: TRBV11-2; clone_size: few; cdr3_nt: TGTGCCAGCAGCCCCTGGACAGAGCTTAGCACCGGGGAGCTGTTTTTT; cdr3_aa: CASSPWTELSTGELFF
d_call: .; j_call: TRBJ1-3; v_call: TRBV30; clone_size: .; cdr3_nt: TGTGCCTGGAGGAGGACAGTCTCTGGAAACACCATATATTTT; cdr3_aa: CAWRRTVSGNTIYF
d_call: .; j_call: TRBJ1-2; v_call: TRBV7-9; clone_size: .; cdr3_nt: TGTGCCAGCAGCTTAGAACAGGGTAGCTATGGCTACACCTTC; cdr3_aa: CASSLEQGSYGYTF
d_call: .; j_call: TRBJ2-7; v_call: TRBV28; clone_size: .; cdr3_nt: TGTGCCAGCAGTTTACTCCACGAGCAGTACTTC; cdr3_aa: CASSLLHEQYF
d_call: TRBD2; j_call: TRBJ2-3; v_call: TRBV29-1; clone_size: .; cdr3_nt: TGCAGCGCCCAAGGACTAGCGGGGGGCACAGATACGCAGTATTTT; cdr3_aa: CSAQGLAGGTDTQYF
d_call: .; j_call: TRBJ2-3; v_call: TRBV7-4; clone_size: once; cdr3_nt: TGTGCCAGCAGACTCGGGACAAGACGTGGAGATACGCAGTATTTT; cdr3_aa: CASRLGTRRGDTQYF
d_call: .; j_call: TRBJ1-5; v_call: TRBV11-2; clone_size: few; cdr3_nt: TGTGCCAGCAGCTTAGACAGGGATCAGCCCCAGCATTTT; cdr3_aa: CASSLDRDQPQHF
d_call: .; j_call: TRBJ1-5; v_call: TRBV9; clone_size: .; cdr3_nt: TGTGCCAGCAGCGTAGAGGGCCAGCGGGGGCCCCAGCATTTT; cdr3_aa: CASSVEGQRGPQHF
d_call: .; j_call: TRBJ1-2; v_call: TRBV30; clone_size: .; cdr3_nt: TGTGCCTGGAGTGTTCGGAGGGCGGGGGGGGATGGCTACACCTTC; cdr3_aa: CAWSVRRAGGDGYTF
d_call: .; j_call: TRBJ1-3; v_call: TRBV6-1; clone_size: .; cdr3_nt: TGTGCCAGCAGTGTTGCGGAGAGCTCTGGAAACACCATATATTTT; cdr3_aa: CASSVAESSGNTIYF
d_call: TRBD1; j_call: TRBJ2-1; v_call: TRBV2; clone_size: .; cdr3_nt: TGTGCCAGCAGGGCCGGACAGGGGGTCAATGAGCAGTTCTTC; cdr3_aa: CASRAGQGVNEQFF
d_call: TRBD2; j_call: TRBJ2-2; v_call: TRBV6-5; clone_size: .; cdr3_nt: TGTGCCAGCAGTTATGGAAGGACTAGCTACACCGGGGAGCTGTTTTTT; cdr3_aa: CASSYGRTSYTGELFF
d_call: TRBD1; j_call: TRBJ2-1; v_call: TRBV6-6; clone_size: .; cdr3_nt: TGTGCCAGCAGCCTAGACAGGGGTTATTACAATGAGCAGTTCTTC; cdr3_aa: CASSLDRGYYNEQFF
d_call: .; j_call: TRBJ1-2; v_call: TRBV5-1; clone_size: .; cdr3_nt: TGCGCCAGCAGCCGCACGGAGGGCAACTATGGCTACACCTTC; cdr3_aa: CASSRTEGNYGYTF
d_call: TRBD1; j_call: TRBJ2-6; v_call: TRBV27; clone_size: .; cdr3_nt: TGTGCCAGCAGTGCGAAACCACAGGGGGCCTGGCGTGGGGCCAACGTCCTGACTTTC; cdr3_aa: CASSAKPQGAWRGANVLTF
d_call: .; j_call: TRBJ1-2; v_call: TRBV19; clone_size: .; cdr3_nt: TGTGCCAGTAGTCCGACAGCGTACTATGGCTACACCTTC; cdr3_aa: CASSPTAYYGYTF
d_call: .; j_call: TRBJ1-4; v_call: TRBV19; clone_size: .; cdr3_nt: TGTGCCAGTTCTACAGGGCTGGCTAATGAAAAACTGTTTTTT; cdr3_aa: CASSTGLANEKLFF
d_call: TRBD1; j_call: TRBJ1-1; v_call: TRBV5-1; clone_size: .; cdr3_nt: TGCGCCAGCAGAATGAATCCCGGGACAGGCGGGAACACTGAAGCTTTCTTT; cdr3_aa: CASRMNPGTGGNTEAFF
d_call: .; j_call: TRBJ1-5; v_call: TRBV11-2; clone_size: .; cdr3_nt: TGTGCCAGCAATACTCCAGGGGGCAATCAGCCCCAGCATTTT; cdr3_aa: CASNTPGGNQPQHF
d_call: TRBD1; j_call: TRBJ2-7; v_call: TRBV7-6; clone_size: few; cdr3_nt: TGTGCCAGCAGCACAGGGACAGCCCCGTGGGCCTACGAGCAGTACTTC; cdr3_aa: CASSTGTAPWAYEQYF
d_call: TRBD1; j_call: TRBJ2-5; v_call: TRBV30; clone_size: few; cdr3_nt: TGTGCCTGGGAGACAGGGAGTCAAGAGACCCAGTACTTC; cdr3_aa: CAWETGSQETQYF
d_call: .; j_call: TRBJ1-4; v_call: TRBV5-1; clone_size: .; cdr3_nt: TGCGCCAGCAGCTTGGCGGCAGGGATTGAAAAACTGTTTTTT; cdr3_aa: CASSLAAGIEKLFF
d_call: .; j_call: TRBJ2-3; v_call: TRBV10-2; clone_size: .; cdr3_nt: TGCGCCAGCAGTGAGTCGAGTCTCACAGATACGCAGTATTTT; cdr3_aa: CASSESSLTDTQYF
d_call: .; j_call: TRBJ1-3; v_call: TRBV7-3; clone_size: .; cdr3_nt: TGTGCCAGCAGCTTAAATGCGGGGGCGACTGGAAACACCATATATTTT; cdr3_aa: CASSLNAGATGNTIYF
d_call: TRBD1; j_call: TRBJ2-1; v_call: TRBV5-6; clone_size: .; cdr3_nt: TGTGCCAGCAGCTTGCCTATTCCAGGGGGACACAATGAGCAGTTCTTC; cdr3_aa: CASSLPIPGGHNEQFF
d_call: .; j_call: TRBJ2-2; v_call: TRBV11-2; clone_size: .; cdr3_nt: TGTGCCAGCAGTTTTCAATGGAACACCGGGGAGCTGTTTTTT; cdr3_aa: CASSFQWNTGELFF
d_call: .; j_call: TRBJ1-2; v_call: TRBV6-5; clone_size: once; cdr3_nt: TGTGCCAGCAGTCCACAAATCTATGGCTACACCTTC; cdr3_aa: CASSPQIYGYTF
d_call: .; j_call: TRBJ2-7; v_call: TRBV7-9; clone_size: .; cdr3_nt: TGTGCCAGCAGCCCGACGACGGGGGACTGGGAGCAGTACTTC; cdr3_aa: CASSPTTGDWEQYF
d_call: TRBD1; j_call: TRBJ1-4; v_call: TRBV7-9; clone_size: .; cdr3_nt: TGTGCCAGCACTGGACGCTCGGACAGGGGGCTTAATGAAAAACTGTTTTTT; cdr3_aa: CASTGRSDRGLNEKLFF
d_call: .; j_call: TRBJ1-1; v_call: TRBV7-9; clone_size: .; cdr3_nt: TGTGCCAGCAGCTTTCAAACAGGGTTTGAAGCTTTCTTT; cdr3_aa: CASSFQTGFEAFF
d_call: .; j_call: TRBJ2-1; v_call: TRBV29-1; clone_size: .; cdr3_nt: TGCAGCGTTGAAATAGCGAACTCCTACAATGAGCAGTTCTTC; cdr3_aa: CSVEIANSYNEQFF
d_call: TRBD1; j_call: TRBJ2-1; v_call: TRBV6-5; clone_size: .; cdr3_nt: TGTGCCAGCAGTTCCAACCCTCAGGGGGCTGGGAATGAGCAGTTCTTC; cdr3_aa: CASSSNPQGAGNEQFF
d_call: TRBD1; j_call: TRBJ2-7; v_call: TRBV7-9; clone_size: .; cdr3_nt: TGTTCCAGCAGCTTTGCTCCCGGGACAGGGGGTTACGAGCAGTACTTC; cdr3_aa: CSSSFAPGTGGYEQYF
d_call: TRBD1; j_call: TRBJ1-1; v_call: TRBV7-3; clone_size: .; cdr3_nt: TGTGCCAGCAGCTCCGGGACAGGGAGTACTGAAGCTTTCTTT; cdr3_aa: CASSSGTGSTEAFF
d_call: TRBD1; j_call: TRBJ1-2; v_call: TRBV6-5; clone_size: .; cdr3_nt: TGTGCCAGCAGCCCGGGGGACAGCCGCCCCGGCTACACCTTC; cdr3_aa: CASSPGDSRPGYTF
d_call: .; j_call: TRBJ1-5; v_call: TRBV19; clone_size: .; cdr3_nt: TGTGCCAGTAGCACCGGTACCTATAGCAATCAGCCCCAGCATTTT; cdr3_aa: CASSTGTYSNQPQHF
d_call: .; j_call: TRBJ2-2; v_call: TRBV2; clone_size: once; cdr3_nt: TGTGCCAGCACCTATACGAACACCGGGGAGCTGTTTTTT; cdr3_aa: CASTYTNTGELFF
d_call: TRBD1; j_call: TRBJ1-1; v_call: TRBV18; clone_size: once; cdr3_nt: TGTGCCAGCTCACCGACCGGACAGGCGCCGGACACTGAAGCTTTCTTT; cdr3_aa: CASSPTGQAPDTEAFF
d_call: .; j_call: TRBJ2-7; v_call: TRBV27; clone_size: .; cdr3_nt: TGTGCCAGCAAAGTGGTCGCAGGCTCCTACGAGCAGTACTTC; cdr3_aa: CASKVVAGSYEQYF
d_call: TRBD1; j_call: TRBJ1-1; v_call: TRBV7-3; clone_size: .; cdr3_nt: TGTGCCAGCAGCTTAATGGGCGGGACAGGGGGCTACACTGAAGCTTTCTTT; cdr3_aa: CASSLMGGTGGYTEAFF
d_call: .; j_call: TRBJ2-3; v_call: TRBV6-5; clone_size: few; cdr3_nt: TGTGCCAGCAGGTACGGGTCTAGCGCCTCTCCAGATACGCAGTATTTT; cdr3_aa: CASRYGSSASPDTQYF
d_call: .; j_call: TRBJ2-3; v_call: TRBV7-6; clone_size: .; cdr3_nt: TGTGCCAGCAGCTTAGAAATCTCCGCAGATACGCAGTATTTT; cdr3_aa: CASSLEISADTQYF
d_call: TRBD2; j_call: TRBJ2-3; v_call: TRBV2; clone_size: once; cdr3_nt: TGTGCCAGCAGTGAAATGACTAGCGCGGATACGCAGTATTTT; cdr3_aa: CASSEMTSADTQYF
d_call: .; j_call: TRBJ1-1; v_call: TRBV5-6; clone_size: .; cdr3_nt: TGTGCCAGCAGTCGGGGGAACACTGAAGCTTTCTTT; cdr3_aa: CASSRGNTEAFF
d_call: TRBD2; j_call: TRBJ2-1; v_call: TRBV7-3; clone_size: once; cdr3_nt: TGTGCCAGCAGCTTTAGCGGGGGGGCCGCAAATGAGCAGTTCTTC; cdr3_aa: CASSFSGGAANEQFF
d_call: .; j_call: TRBJ2-6; v_call: TRBV19; clone_size: .; cdr3_nt: TGTGCCAGTAAAACTGGAGAGTCTGGGGCCAACGTCCTGACTTTC; cdr3_aa: CASKTGESGANVLTF
d_call: TRBD1; j_call: TRBJ1-2; v_call: TRBV2; clone_size: .; cdr3_nt: TGTGCCAGCAGTAGACAGGGGACTAACTATGGCTACACCTTC; cdr3_aa: CASSRQGTNYGYTF